The next 12 T cell receptor beta chains were all read from a single sample in a study of blood T cell repertoires in COVID-19. The table came from immunoSEQ multiplex PCR; TCRdb's copy has only in-frame clones and leaves some out. The sample contains 57,000 or so clones, around 86% of which appear only once. The sequencing sample was made of peripheral blood. Receptors originate from a human donor in a cohort sampled during active COVID-19.

The chain employs TRBV7-8 and TRBJ2-7, with D possibly TRBD1 on 5 matching bases. The germline CDR1 and CDR2 sequences are SGHVS and FQNEAQ. The CDR3 consists of 13 residues. Trimming left V 4 bases short and J 5 bases short, with 12 bases between. For the CDR3, the DNA is TGTGCCAGCAGCTCGGTTCAGGGCCACGAGCAGTACTTC. Amino acids: CASSSVQGHEQYF.

CDR3 protein: CASSPGGRGYTF. CDR3 nucleotides: TGTGCCAGCAGTCCAGGGGGCCGGGGCTACACCTTC. The rearrangement uses TRBV28 and TRBJ1-2; 8 nucleotides match TRBD1. The CDR3 is made up of 12 amino acids. After removal of 5 bases from V and 8 bases from J, the junction contained 4 bases not matched to a gene. Germline values: CDR1 MDHEN, CDR2 SYDVKM.

There are a few counts of this clone. This rearrangement joins TRBV15 to TRBJ2-1; the D gene is possibly TRBD1 (5 bases). Trimming pared 3 bases from V and 3 bases from J, leaving 9 bases between. Germline V gives CDR1 LNHNV, CDR2 YYDKDF (reference sequence). CDR3 size: 14 residues. CDR3 in amino acids: CATSSPRGYNEQFF. CDR3 nucleotide sequence: TGTGCCACCAGCAGTCCTAGGGGCTACAATGAGCAGTTCTTC.

The rearrangement links TRBV4-3 to TRBJ2-2; D call uncertain. Germline loops: CDR1 LGHNA, CDR2 YSLEER. CDR3 length: 13 residues. Deletions cut 0 bases from V and 8 bases from J, with 7 bases between. The chain's CDR3 is CASSQERRGELFF. CDR3 nucleotide sequence: TGCGCCAGCAGCCAAGAGCGCAGGGGGGAGCTGTTTTTT.

The V and J genes are TRBV5-1 and TRBJ2-5; 9 bases match TRBD2. The trim removed 4 bases at V and 4 bases at J, leaving 5 bases unmatched. Germline loops: CDR1 SGHRS, CDR2 YFSETQ. CDR3 length: 14 residues. The CDR3 spells CASSAGLAPETQYF. The CDR3 nucleotides are TGCGCCAGCAGCGCGGGACTAGCCCCAGAGACCCAGTACTTC.

The rearrangement joins TRBV7-3 to TRBJ2-3; D perhaps matches TRBD1 (7 bases). In germline, CDR1 is SGHTA, CDR2 FQGTGA. This CDR3 region has 14 residues. V dropped 1 base and J dropped 4 bases, with 9 bases sitting between them. CDR3 coding DNA: TGTGCCAGCAGCTTAAGCGGGACAGCAGATACGCAGTATTTT. The encoded protein is CASSLSGTADTQYF.

The V call is TRBV23-1, the J call TRBJ1-4; D is undetermined. TRBV23-1 has ORF status, its function being uncertain. Trimming shortened V by 11 bases and J by 13 bases, and 11 bases separated the two germline ends. This CDR3 has 9 amino acids. The CDR3 is CARYSGLFF. In DNA, the CDR3 is TGCGCCCGCTACTCGGGACTGTTTTTT.

This chain uses TRBV24-1 with TRBJ2-6, with 7 nucleotides matching TRBD1. Germline V gene lookup returns CDR1 KGHDR and CDR2 SFDVKD. This CDR3 has 18 amino acids. The V segment lost 3 bases and the J segment 1 base; nucleotides outside the gene matches: 8. The CDR3 reads CATSDHDPDRSGANVLTF. For the CDR3, the DNA is TGTGCCACCAGTGATCACGACCCGGACAGGTCTGGGGCCAACGTCCTGACTTTC.

Here the CDR3 DNA reads TGTGCCAGCAGCTCCCAGGGAGCGGGAGGTACAGATACGCAGTATTTT. This gives the protein CASSSQGAGGTDTQYF. The rearrangement uses TRBV7-2 and TRBJ2-3; TRBD2 aligns across 9 bases. The CDR3 totals 16 residues. V lost 4 bases, J lost 3 bases, and 8 bases stayed unmatched. Germline CDR1 SGHTA, CDR2 FQGNSA.

The rearrangement links TRBV10-1 to TRBJ2-7, with a possible D match to TRBD2 (5 bases). The ends were cut back, 8 bases at V and 3 bases at J, with 14 bases in the middle. The CDR3 consists of 13 residues. In germline, CDR1 is WNHNN, CDR2 SYGVQD (reference sequence). The CDR3 is CASPHRGIYEQYF. CDR3 in DNA: TGCGCCAGCCCCCATAGAGGGATCTACGAGCAGTACTTC.

This clone was observed once. The chain recombines TRBV3-1 (or the pseudogene TRBV3-2) with TRBJ1-1, with D possibly matching TRBD1 (5 bases). The CDR3 consists of 17 residues. V shed 4 bases and J shed 0 bases, with 18 bases lying between them. Germline assignment: CDR1 LGHDT and CDR2 YNNKEL (reference sequence). CDR3 in amino acids: CASSLKVMAGMNTEAFF. CDR3 bases: TGTGCCAGCAGCCTAAAAGTGATGGCAGGGATGAACACTGAAGCTTTCTTT.

The chain is built from TRBV5-6 and TRBJ2-5; D is uncertain. V was pared by 2 bases and J by 2 bases, with 10 bases between. The CDR3 length is 14 residues. The germline CDR1 and CDR2 sequences are SGHDT and YYEEEE. The CDR3 spells CASSLRQTQETQYF. CDR3 sequence (DNA): TGTGCCAGCAGCTTAAGGCAGACACAAGAGACCCAGTACTTC.